A single TCR beta chain is shown here with its context. This sample is part of a study of blood T cell repertoires in COVID-19. The CDR3 runs to 16 residues. Trimming pared 0 bases from V and 9 bases from J, leaving 16 bases between. Germline V lookup: CDR1 SGHRS, CDR2 YFSETQ. Under the authors' procedure: Reference gene primer amplification in the assay estimated nucleated cell counts. Method: immunoSEQ multiplex PCR; TCRdb's copy keeps in-frame clones and lacks some. The V and J calls and the clone size are those of that table, but D and trimming were determined from the DNA. The sample lists over 150,000 clones; around nine tenths were seen once.

The chain joins TRBV5-1 to TRBJ1-6; the D is unclear. Sequencing was performed on peripheral blood. The sequence was collected from a woman aged 65 to 85 with COVID-19, enrolled during active disease. CDR3 sequence reads: CASSLAGPEGGSPLHF. Here the CDR3 DNA reads TGCGCCAGCAGCTTGGCCGGGCCCGAGGGCGGTTCACCCCTCCACTTT.